This T cell receptor (beta chain) was captured by sequencing in a study of control samples from healthy donors and cancer patients. There are 15 residues in the CDR3. V lost 4 bases and J lost 4, with 14 bases in between. Germline V gene data show CDR1 as MNHEY and CDR2 as SVGAGI. This clone appeared a single time. Sequenced by immunoSEQ multiplex PCR; TCRdb stores in-frame clones only, minus some. The sample contains about 120,000 clones, around 89% of which appear only once. This chain joins TRBV6-5 and TRBJ1-3; no definite D call. The TCR sequence derives from a woman in her seventies in good health. Material for sequencing was blood. CDR3 in amino acids: CASSFSIPSGNTIYF. For the CDR3, the DNA is TGTGCCAGCAGTTTCTCCATACCCTCCGGAAACACCATATATTTT.